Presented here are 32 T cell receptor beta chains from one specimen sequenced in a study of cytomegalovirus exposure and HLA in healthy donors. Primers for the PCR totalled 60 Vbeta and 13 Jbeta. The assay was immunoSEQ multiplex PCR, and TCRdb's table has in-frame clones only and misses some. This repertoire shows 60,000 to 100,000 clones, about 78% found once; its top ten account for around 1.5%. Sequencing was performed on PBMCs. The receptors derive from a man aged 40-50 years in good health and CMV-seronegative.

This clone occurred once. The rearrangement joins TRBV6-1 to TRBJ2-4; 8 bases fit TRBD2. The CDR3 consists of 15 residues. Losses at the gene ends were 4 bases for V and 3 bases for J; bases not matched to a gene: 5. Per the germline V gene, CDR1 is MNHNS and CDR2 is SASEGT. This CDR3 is CASSAREAGKNIQYF. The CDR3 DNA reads TGTGCCAGCAGTGCGCGGGAGGCGGGCAAAAACATTCAGTACTTC.

The CDR3 DNA follows: TGCGCCAGCAGCTGGGGGCTAGCGGTCCAAGAGACCCAGTACTTC. Its translation: CASSWGLAVQETQYF. The rearrangement uses TRBV5-1 and TRBJ2-5, with TRBD2 as a possible D gene (7 bases). CDR1 is SGHRS, CDR2 YFSETQ, per germline. The CDR3 has 15 residues. V shed 3 bases and J shed 1 base, with 13 bases lying between them.

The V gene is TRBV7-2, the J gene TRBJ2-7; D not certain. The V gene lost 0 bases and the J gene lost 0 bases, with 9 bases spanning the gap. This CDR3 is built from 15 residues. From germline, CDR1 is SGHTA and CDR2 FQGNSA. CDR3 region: CASSLASSVSYEQYF. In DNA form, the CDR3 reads TGTGCCAGCAGCTTAGCGAGTTCTGTCTCCTACGAGCAGTACTTC.

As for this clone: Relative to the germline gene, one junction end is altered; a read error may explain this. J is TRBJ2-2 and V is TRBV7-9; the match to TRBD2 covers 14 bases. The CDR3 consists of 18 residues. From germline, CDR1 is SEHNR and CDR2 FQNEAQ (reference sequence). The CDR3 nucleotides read TGTTCCAGCAGCTTAGGACTAGCGGGAGGCTCGAACACCGGGGAGCTGTTTTTT. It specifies CSSSLGLAGGSNTGELFF.

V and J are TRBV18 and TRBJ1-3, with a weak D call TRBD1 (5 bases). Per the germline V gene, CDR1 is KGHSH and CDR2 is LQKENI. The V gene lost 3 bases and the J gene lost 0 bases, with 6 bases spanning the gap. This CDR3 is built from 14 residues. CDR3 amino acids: CASSPDSSGNTIYF. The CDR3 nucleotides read TGTGCCAGCTCACCCGACAGCTCTGGAAACACCATATATTTT.

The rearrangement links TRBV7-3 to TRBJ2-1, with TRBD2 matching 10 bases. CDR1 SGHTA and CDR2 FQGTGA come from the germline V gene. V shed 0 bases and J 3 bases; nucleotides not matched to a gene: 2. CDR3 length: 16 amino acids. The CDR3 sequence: CASSLTRTSGYNEQFF. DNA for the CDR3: TGTGCCAGCAGCTTAACGCGGACTAGCGGCTACAATGAGCAGTTCTTC.

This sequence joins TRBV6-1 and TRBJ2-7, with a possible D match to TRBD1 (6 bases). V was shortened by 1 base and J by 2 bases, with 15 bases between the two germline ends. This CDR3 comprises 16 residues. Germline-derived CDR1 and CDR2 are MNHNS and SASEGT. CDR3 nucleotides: TGTGCCAGCAGTGAAGATTTCAGGGGTGGCCCCTACGAGCAGTACTTC. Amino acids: CASSEDFRGGPYEQYF.

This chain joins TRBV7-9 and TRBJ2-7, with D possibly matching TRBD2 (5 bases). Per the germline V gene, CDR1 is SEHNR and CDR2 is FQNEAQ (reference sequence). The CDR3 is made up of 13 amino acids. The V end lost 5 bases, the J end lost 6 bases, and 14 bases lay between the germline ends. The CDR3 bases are TGTGCCAGCAGCCCCTCCGAGGCGGGCGAGCAGTACTTC. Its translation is CASSPSEAGEQYF.

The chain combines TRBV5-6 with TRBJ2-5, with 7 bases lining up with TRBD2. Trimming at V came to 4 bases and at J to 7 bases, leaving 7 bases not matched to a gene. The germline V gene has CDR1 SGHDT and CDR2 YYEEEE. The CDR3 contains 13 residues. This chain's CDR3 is CASSPRQRGTQYF. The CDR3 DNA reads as TGTGCCAGCAGCCCGAGACAGCGGGGGACCCAGTACTTC.

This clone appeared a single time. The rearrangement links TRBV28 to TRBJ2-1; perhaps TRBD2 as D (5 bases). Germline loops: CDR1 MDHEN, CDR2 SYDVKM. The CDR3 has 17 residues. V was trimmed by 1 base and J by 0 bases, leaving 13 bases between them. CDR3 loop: CASSLFNGMSSYNEQFF. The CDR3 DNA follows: TGTGCCAGCAGTTTATTTAACGGGATGAGCTCCTACAATGAGCAGTTCTTC. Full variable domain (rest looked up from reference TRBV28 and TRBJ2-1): DVKVTQSSRYLVKRTGEKVFLECVQDMDHENMFWYRQDPGLGLRLIYFSYDVKMKEKGDIPEGYSVSREKKERFSLILESASTNQTSMYLCASSLFNGMSSYNEQFFGPGTRLTVL.

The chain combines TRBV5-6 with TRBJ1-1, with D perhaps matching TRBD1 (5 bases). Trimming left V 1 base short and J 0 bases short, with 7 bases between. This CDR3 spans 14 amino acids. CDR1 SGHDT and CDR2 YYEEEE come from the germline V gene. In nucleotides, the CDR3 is TGTGCCAGCAGCTTGCAGGGCATGAACACTGAAGCTTTCTTT. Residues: CASSLQGMNTEAFF. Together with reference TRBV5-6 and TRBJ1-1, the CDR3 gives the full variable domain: DAGVTQSPTHLIKTRGQQVTLRCSPKSGHDTVSWYQQALGQGPQFIFQYYEEEERQRGNFPDRFSGHQFPNYSSELNVNALLLGDSALYLCASSLQGMNTEAFFGQGTRLTVV.

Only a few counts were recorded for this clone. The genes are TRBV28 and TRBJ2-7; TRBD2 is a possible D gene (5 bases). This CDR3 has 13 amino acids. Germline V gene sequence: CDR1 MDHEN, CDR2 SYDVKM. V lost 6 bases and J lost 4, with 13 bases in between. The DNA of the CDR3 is TGTGCCAGCAGCGGTGGAGGACGGTACGAGCAGTACTTC. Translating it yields CASSGGGRYEQYF.

CDR3 residues: CASSLVGTGHEQYF. The CDR3 nucleotides read TGTGCCAGCAGTTTGGTCGGGACAGGGCACGAGCAGTACTTC. This rearrangement joins TRBV27 to TRBJ2-7, with 9 bases aligning to TRBD1. The CDR3 sequence is 14 residues long. The V and J ends lost 3 bases and 5 bases, in that order; junction bases with no gene match: 5. Germline CDR1 reads MNHEY; CDR2 reads SMNVEV (reference sequence).

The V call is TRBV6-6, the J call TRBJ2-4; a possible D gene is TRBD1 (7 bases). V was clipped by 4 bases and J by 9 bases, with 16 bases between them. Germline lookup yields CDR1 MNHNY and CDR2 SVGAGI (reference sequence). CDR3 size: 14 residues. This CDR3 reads CASSSTPGGGIQYF. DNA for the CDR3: TGTGCCAGCAGTTCAACCCCAGGGGGAGGCATTCAGTACTTC.

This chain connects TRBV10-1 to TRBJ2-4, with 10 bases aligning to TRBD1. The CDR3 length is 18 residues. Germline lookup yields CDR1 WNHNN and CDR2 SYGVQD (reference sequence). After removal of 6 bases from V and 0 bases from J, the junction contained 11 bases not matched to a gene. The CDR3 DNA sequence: TGCGCCAGCAGCTCCGGGACAGGGGACTTTGTAGCCAAAAACATTCAGTACTTC. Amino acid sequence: CASSSGTGDFVAKNIQYF.

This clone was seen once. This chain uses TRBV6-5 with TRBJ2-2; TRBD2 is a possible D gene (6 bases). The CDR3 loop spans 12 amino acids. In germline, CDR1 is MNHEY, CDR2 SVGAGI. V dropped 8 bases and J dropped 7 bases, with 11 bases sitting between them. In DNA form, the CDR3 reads TGTGCCAGCGGCGGACTACGCGGGGAGCTGTTTTTT. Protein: CASGGLRGELFF.

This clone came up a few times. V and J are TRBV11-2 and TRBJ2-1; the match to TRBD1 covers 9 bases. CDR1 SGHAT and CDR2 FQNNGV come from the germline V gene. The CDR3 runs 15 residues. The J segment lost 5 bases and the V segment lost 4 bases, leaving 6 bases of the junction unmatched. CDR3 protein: CASSSGQGGNNEQFF. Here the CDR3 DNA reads TGTGCCAGCAGCTCGGGACAGGGAGGAAACAATGAGCAGTTCTTC.

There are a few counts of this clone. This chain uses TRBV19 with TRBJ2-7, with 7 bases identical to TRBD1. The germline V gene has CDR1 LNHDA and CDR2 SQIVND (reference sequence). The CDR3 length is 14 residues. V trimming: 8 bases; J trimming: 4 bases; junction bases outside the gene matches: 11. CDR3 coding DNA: TGTGCCAGTTCGGACAGGAGTCTGACTTACGAGCAGTACTTC. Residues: CASSDRSLTYEQYF.

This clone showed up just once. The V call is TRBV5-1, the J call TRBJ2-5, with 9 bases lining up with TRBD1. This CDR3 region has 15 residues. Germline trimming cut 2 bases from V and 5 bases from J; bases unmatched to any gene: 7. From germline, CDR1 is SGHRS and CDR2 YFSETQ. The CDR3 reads CASSLMGQGRETQYF. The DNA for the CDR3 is TGCGCCAGCAGCTTAATGGGACAGGGCAGGGAGACCCAGTACTTC.

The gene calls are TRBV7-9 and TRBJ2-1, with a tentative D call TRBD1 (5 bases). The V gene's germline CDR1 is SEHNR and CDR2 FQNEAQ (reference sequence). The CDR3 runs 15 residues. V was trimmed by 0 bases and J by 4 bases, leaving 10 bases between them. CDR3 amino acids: CASSLALTEYNEQFF. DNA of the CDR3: TGTGCCAGCAGCTTAGCGTTGACAGAATACAATGAGCAGTTCTTC.

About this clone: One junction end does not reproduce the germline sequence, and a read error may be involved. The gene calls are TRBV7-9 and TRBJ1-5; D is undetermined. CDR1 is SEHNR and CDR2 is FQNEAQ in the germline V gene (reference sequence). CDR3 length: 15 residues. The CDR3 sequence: CSSSFYGNGNQPQHF. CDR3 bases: TGTTCCAGCAGCTTTTACGGGAATGGCAATCAGCCCCAGCATTTT.

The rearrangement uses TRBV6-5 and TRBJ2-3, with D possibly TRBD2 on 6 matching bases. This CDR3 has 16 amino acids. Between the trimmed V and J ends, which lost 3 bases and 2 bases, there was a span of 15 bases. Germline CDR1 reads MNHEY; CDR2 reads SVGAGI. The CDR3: CASSYFGSGNTDTQYF. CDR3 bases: TGTGCCAGCAGTTATTTTGGTAGCGGTAACACAGATACGCAGTATTTT.

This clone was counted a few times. The CDR3, as DNA: TGCGCCAGCAGCTTGGGAGGGGGGACTAGGGGGAATGAGCAGTTCTTC. This sequence encodes CASSLGGGTRGNEQFF. The rearrangement links TRBV5-1 to TRBJ2-1; TRBD2 agrees at 8 bases. In germline, CDR1 is SGHRS, CDR2 YFSETQ. The CDR3 consists of 16 residues. Trimming took 0 bases from V and 7 from J; bases not matched to a gene: 9.

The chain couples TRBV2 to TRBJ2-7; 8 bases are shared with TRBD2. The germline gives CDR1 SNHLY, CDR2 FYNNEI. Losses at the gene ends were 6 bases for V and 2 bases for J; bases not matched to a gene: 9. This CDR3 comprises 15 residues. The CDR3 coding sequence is TGTGCCAGCAGGGAGACGGGACTAGGGGCCTACGAGCAGTACTTC. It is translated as CASRETGLGAYEQYF.

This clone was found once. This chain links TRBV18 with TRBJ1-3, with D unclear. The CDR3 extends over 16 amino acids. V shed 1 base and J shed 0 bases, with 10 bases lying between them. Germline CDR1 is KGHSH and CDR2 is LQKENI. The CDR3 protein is CASSPRAGYSGNTIYF. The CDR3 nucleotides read TGTGCCAGCTCACCACGGGCAGGATACTCTGGAAACACCATATATTTT. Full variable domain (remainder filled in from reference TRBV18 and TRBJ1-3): NAGVMQNPRHLVRRRGQEARLRCSPMKGHSHVYWYRQLPEEGLKFMVYLQKENIIDESGMPKERFSAEFPKEGPSILRIQQVVRGDSAAYFCASSPRAGYSGNTIYFGEGSWLTVV.

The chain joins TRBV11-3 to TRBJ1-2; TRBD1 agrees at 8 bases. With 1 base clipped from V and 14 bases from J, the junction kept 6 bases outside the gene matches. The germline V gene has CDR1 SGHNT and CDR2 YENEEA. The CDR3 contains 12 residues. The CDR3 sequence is CASSLVHRGKTF. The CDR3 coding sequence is TGTGCCAGCAGCTTAGTACACAGGGGGAAGACCTTC.

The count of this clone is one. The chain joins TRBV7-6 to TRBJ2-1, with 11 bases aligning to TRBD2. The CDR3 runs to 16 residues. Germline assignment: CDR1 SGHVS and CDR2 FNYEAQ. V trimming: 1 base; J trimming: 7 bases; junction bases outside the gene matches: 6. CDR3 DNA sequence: TGTGCCAGCAGCTTAGGTTGGCTAGCGGGGGGAAATGAGCAGTTCTTC. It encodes CASSLGWLAGGNEQFF.

The CDR3, as DNA: TGTGCCAGTAGGCTAGCGGGGGACAATGAGCAGTTCTTC. Translating it yields CASRLAGDNEQFF. This chain uses TRBV19 with TRBJ2-1; 10 nucleotides match TRBD2. V shed 6 bases and J 5 bases; nucleotides not matched to a gene: 1. This CDR3 has 13 residues. Germline values: CDR1 LNHDA, CDR2 SQIVND (reference sequence). Full variable domain (outside the CDR3, taken from reference TRBV19 and TRBJ2-1): DGGITQSPKYLFRKEGQNVTLSCEQNLNHDAMYWYRQDPGQGLRLIYYSQIVNDFQKGDIAEGYSVSREKKESFPLTVTSAQKNPTAFYLCASRLAGDNEQFFGPGTRLTVL.

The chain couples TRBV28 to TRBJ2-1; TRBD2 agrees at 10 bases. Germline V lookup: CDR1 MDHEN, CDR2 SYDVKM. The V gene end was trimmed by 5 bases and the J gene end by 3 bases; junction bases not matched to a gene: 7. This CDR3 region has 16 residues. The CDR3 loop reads CASSTASGSHYNEQFF. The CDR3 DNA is TGTGCCAGCAGTACAGCTAGCGGGAGCCACTACAATGAGCAGTTCTTC.

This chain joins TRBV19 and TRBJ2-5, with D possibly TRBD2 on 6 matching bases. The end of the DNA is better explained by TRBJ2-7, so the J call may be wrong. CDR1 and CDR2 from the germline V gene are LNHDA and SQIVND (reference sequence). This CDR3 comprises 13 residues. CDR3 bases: TGTGCCAGTTTCGCGACTAGGTCCTACGAGCAGTACTTC. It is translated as CASFATRSYEQYF.

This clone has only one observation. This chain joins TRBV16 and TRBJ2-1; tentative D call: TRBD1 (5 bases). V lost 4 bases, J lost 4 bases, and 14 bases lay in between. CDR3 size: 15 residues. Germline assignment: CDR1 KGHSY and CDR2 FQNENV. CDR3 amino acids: CASSPRNRLYNEQFF. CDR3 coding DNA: TGTGCCAGCAGCCCACGGAACAGGCTATACAATGAGCAGTTCTTC.

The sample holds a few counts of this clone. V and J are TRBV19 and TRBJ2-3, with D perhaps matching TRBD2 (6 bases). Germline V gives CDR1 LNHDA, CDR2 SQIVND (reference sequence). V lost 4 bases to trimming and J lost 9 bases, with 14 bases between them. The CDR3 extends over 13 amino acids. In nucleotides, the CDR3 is TGTGCCAGTAGTACCGGGGAGGCTAGCACGCAGTATTTT. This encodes CASSTGEASTQYF.